This passage covers 25 T cell receptor beta chains from one sample sequenced in a study of T cells in Graves' hyperthyroidism and ophthalmopathy. It was RNA transcripts that yielded the amplified TCR beta CDR3 regions. The study used the HTBI primer set for a first-round RT-PCR of the TCR CDR3. TCRdb independently ran MiXCR on the multiplex PCR reads; one entry per CDR3 protein. The table has almost 600,000 distinct CDR3 sequences, about 14% seen once. Sequencing used blood. These receptor sequences come from a woman in her twenties or thirties with Graves' hyperthyroidism that later progressed to Graves' ophthalmopathy.

This clonotype was seen many times. The CDR3 nucleotides are TGTGCCAGCAGTGAACAAGAAGTGTCCTTTGCCCACGAGCAGTACTTC. This codes for CASSEQEVSFAHEQYF. This chain joins TRBV2 and TRBJ2-7; no firm D call. This CDR3 has 16 residues. V dropped 2 bases and J dropped 5 bases, with 19 bases sitting between them. Germline V gives CDR1 SNHLY, CDR2 FYNNEI.

The chain joins TRBV7-6 to TRBJ2-4; 14 bases match TRBD2. Germline V gives CDR1 SGHVS, CDR2 FNYEAQ. V shed 1 base, J shed 12 bases, and the junction held 5 bases outside the gene matches. This CDR3 has 15 amino acids. The CDR3 sequence is CASSLGTSGRSAQYF. Here the CDR3 DNA reads TGTGCCAGCAGCTTAGGGACTAGCGGGAGGTCTGCTCAGTACTTC.

This clonotype was detected a few times. V and J are TRBV14 and TRBJ2-5; 7 nucleotides agree with TRBD2. CDR1 SGHDN and CDR2 FVKESK come from the germline V gene. The CDR3 sequence is 13 residues long. J gave up 5 bases and V 10 bases, and 10 bases lay outside the gene matches. The DNA of the CDR3 is TGTGCCAACAGGTATCGGGAGGCCGAGACCCAGTACTTC. Its protein product is CANRYREAETQYF.

Ten or more counts support this clonotype. The V call is TRBV12-3 or TRBV12-4, the J call TRBJ2-7; 11 bases are shared with TRBD2. This CDR3 is 15 amino acids long. J lost 3 bases, V lost 6 bases, and 7 bases had no gene match. The CDR3 nucleotides are TGTGCCAGCAGCCCCAGGACTAGCGGGTACTACGAGCAGTACTTC. Its protein product is CASSPRTSGYYEQYF.

This clonotype appeared many times. The chain couples TRBV7-2 to TRBJ2-2; D unclear. V lost 1 base and J 3 bases, leaving 9 bases between the germline ends. Germline V gene sequence: CDR1 SGHTA, CDR2 FQGNSA. CDR3 length: 15 residues. Here the CDR3 reads CASSLDVGYTGELFF. For the CDR3, the DNA is TGTGCCAGCAGCTTAGATGTGGGGTACACCGGGGAGCTGTTTTTT.

The V and J genes are TRBV29-1 and TRBJ2-3; no firm D call. From germline, CDR1 is SQVTM and CDR2 ANQGSEA. The CDR3 loop spans 12 amino acids. V lost 3 bases and J 0 bases, leaving 4 bases between the germline ends. The CDR3 nucleotides are TGCAGCGTTGATACAAGCACAGATACGCAGTATTTT. Encoded protein: CSVDTSTDTQYF.

This clonotype has more than one count but fewer than ten. The CDR3 DNA sequence: TGCAGTGCTAGGGATGGGACAGGGCGTATCACAGATACGCAGTATTTT. Translated: CSARDGTGRITDTQYF. The chain carries TRBV20-1 and TRBJ2-3; 9 nucleotides line up with TRBD1. J lost 2 bases, V lost 3 bases, and 9 bases had no gene match. The length of the CDR3 is 16 residues. CDR1 and CDR2 from the germline V gene are DFQATT and SNEGSKA (reference sequence).

This clonotype was detected many times. The chain combines TRBV27 with TRBJ2-1; D not certain. The V end lost 5 bases, the J end lost 8 bases, and 10 bases lay between the germline ends. The CDR3 consists of 12 residues. Germline lookup yields CDR1 MNHEY and CDR2 SMNVEV (reference sequence). CDR3 nucleotides: TGTGCCAGCAGTCGGGTTAGGGATGAGCAGTTCTTC. Protein sequence: CASSRVRDEQFF.

This clonotype was counted only a few times. The rearrangement joins TRBV6-2 or TRBV6-3 to TRBJ1-2; TRBD1 aligns across 7 bases. Looked up from germline, CDR1 is MNHEY and CDR2 is SVGEGT. The CDR3 has 13 amino acids. V trimming: 9 bases; J trimming: 6 bases; junction bases outside the gene matches: 10. CDR3 in amino acids: CASWKGALHGYTF. The CDR3 nucleotides read TGTGCCAGTTGGAAGGGGGCTCTGCATGGCTACACCTTC.

The V call is TRBV5-6, the J call TRBJ1-1; the D gene is possibly TRBD1 (6 bases). CDR1 is SGHDT and CDR2 is YYEEEE in the germline V gene. This CDR3 is built from 13 residues. V lost 7 bases and J 4 bases, leaving 14 bases between the germline ends. This CDR3 reads CASGRGGTTEAFF. The CDR3 DNA reads TGTGCCAGCGGCCGAGGGGGGACCACTGAAGCTTTCTTT.

This clonotype came up many times. The chain combines TRBV28 with TRBJ2-7; D gene uncertain. There are 14 residues in the CDR3. Trimming shortened V by 5 bases and J by 2 bases, and 13 bases separated the two germline ends. Germline lookup yields CDR1 MDHEN and CDR2 SYDVKM. The chain's CDR3 is CASSPLTRTYEQYF. Written as DNA, the CDR3 is TGTGCCAGCAGTCCCCTGACACGGACCTACGAGCAGTACTTC.

This clonotype has a handful of counts. This chain uses TRBV6-1 with TRBJ2-7; 7 positions match TRBD2. The CDR3 has 13 residues. With V trimmed by 6 bases and J by 0 bases, 2 bases remained unmatched. Germline loops: CDR1 MNHNS, CDR2 SASEGT. CDR3 nucleotides: TGTGCCAGCAGGCGCGGGAGCTCCTACGAGCAGTACTTC. It yields the protein CASRRGSSYEQYF.

This clonotype was observed at least ten times. The chain has TRBV7-9 and TRBJ1-1; the D gene is possibly TRBD1 (6 bases). V lost 5 bases, J lost 6 bases, and 10 bases lay in between. Looked up from germline, CDR1 is SEHNR and CDR2 is FQNEAQ (reference sequence). CDR3 size: 12 residues. The CDR3: CASSEDSSEAFF. CDR3 sequence (DNA): TGTGCCAGCAGCGAGGACAGCTCTGAAGCTTTCTTT.

This clonotype was counted many times. V usage is TRBV6-1 and J usage is TRBJ2-1; D is ambiguous. The V end was cut by 6 bases, the J end by 9 bases, with 15 bases between. Germline V gene lookup returns CDR1 MNHNS and CDR2 SASEGT. This CDR3 has 13 amino acids. The DNA for the CDR3 is TGTGCCAGCAGCCATCCCCAGGACCGTGAGCAGTTCTTC. Amino acids: CASSHPQDREQFF.

This clonotype was seen at least ten times. This rearrangement joins TRBV2 to TRBJ2-5, with no clear D. The CDR3 has 12 amino acids. Germline V lookup: CDR1 SNHLY, CDR2 FYNNEI. Trimming took off 4 bases at V and 4 bases at J, with 7 bases between the two ends. The CDR3 here is CASSGLGETQYF. In DNA, the CDR3 is TGTGCCAGCAGTGGTTTGGGAGAGACCCAGTACTTC.

This clonotype came up many times. V gene TRBV27 combines with J gene TRBJ1-2; no clear D gene. The CDR3 extends over 14 amino acids. The germline V gene has CDR1 MNHEY and CDR2 SMNVEV (reference sequence). With 4 bases removed from V and 0 bases from J, the gap between germline ends came to 9 bases. The DNA for the CDR3 is TGTGCCAGCAGTTCCGAGGGAGCTAACTATGGCTACACCTTC. Translation gives CASSSEGANYGYTF.

This clonotype has more than one count but fewer than ten. V usage is TRBV3-1 and J usage is TRBJ2-7, with 11 bases fitting TRBD1. The CDR3 has 15 residues. The germline gives CDR1 LGHDT, CDR2 YNNKEL (reference sequence). V trimming: 3 bases; J trimming: 5 bases; junction bases outside the gene matches: 6. The CDR3 protein is CASSQWDRGTHEQYF. CDR3 sequence (DNA): TGTGCCAGCAGCCAGTGGGACAGGGGGACCCACGAGCAGTACTTC.

The chain carries TRBV28 and TRBJ2-7; D is ambiguous. Germline loops: CDR1 MDHEN, CDR2 SYDVKM. The CDR3 runs 14 residues. V was pared by 7 bases and J by 3 bases, with 16 bases between. The chain's CDR3 is CASKTSQTFYEQYF. The CDR3 nucleotides are TGTGCCAGCAAAACGTCACAGACATTCTACGAGCAGTACTTC.

This clonotype was detected ten times or more. The V call is TRBV18, the J call TRBJ2-1, with D hard to call. Germline assignment: CDR1 KGHSH and CDR2 LQKENI. CDR3 length: 15 amino acids. The germline V and J ends were trimmed by 6 bases and 0 bases, with 12 bases remaining between them. This CDR3 reads CASSPPALSYNEQFF. In nucleotides, the CDR3 is TGTGCCAGCTCCCCCCCGGCGCTCTCCTACAATGAGCAGTTCTTC. Looking up the rest from reference TRBV18 and TRBJ2-1 gives the full variable domain: NAGVMQNPRHLVRRRGQEARLRCSPMKGHSHVYWYRQLPEEGLKFMVYLQKENIIDESGMPKERFSAEFPKEGPSILRIQQVVRGDSAAYFCASSPPALSYNEQFFGPGTRLTVL.

This clonotype has at least ten counts. The V and J genes are TRBV18 and TRBJ1-1; maybe TRBD1 (6 bases). The CDR3 loop spans 19 amino acids. V shed 0 bases and J shed 1 base, with 21 bases lying between them. The V gene's germline CDR1 is KGHSH and CDR2 LQKENI. This CDR3 reads CASSPPGAQTGSRNTEAFF. CDR3 DNA: TGTGCCAGCTCACCACCGGGGGCCCAAACAGGGTCGCGGAACACTGAAGCTTTCTTT.

The chain is built from TRBV28 and TRBJ1-5; no clear D gene. The CDR3 extends over 14 amino acids. V lost 7 bases to trimming and J lost 3 bases, with 13 bases between them. CDR1 and CDR2 (germline): MDHEN, SYDVKM. This chain's CDR3 is CASTPGVVNQPQHF. In nucleotides, the CDR3 is TGTGCCAGCACCCCCGGGGTTGTCAATCAGCCCCAGCATTTT.

This clonotype was counted ten times or more. The V gene is TRBV7-9, the J gene TRBJ1-6; D perhaps matches TRBD1 (5 bases). CDR1 is SEHNR and CDR2 is FQNEAQ in the germline V gene (reference sequence). The CDR3 length is 14 residues. Between the trimmed V and J ends, which lost 6 bases and 10 bases, there was a span of 16 bases. CDR3 coding DNA: TGTGCCAGCAGTTCACAGGTCGCTGAGTCACCCCTCCACTTT. This sequence encodes CASSSQVAESPLHF.

This clonotype was recorded at least ten times. The gene calls are TRBV2 and TRBJ2-7; 9 bases map to TRBD1. Germline loops: CDR1 SNHLY, CDR2 FYNNEI. V lost 6 bases, J lost 1 base, and 4 bases stayed unmatched. This CDR3 has 14 residues. The CDR3 coding sequence is TGTGCCAGCAGGGGGGACAGGGCGTCCTACGAGCAGTACTTC. It is translated as CASRGDRASYEQYF.

This chain uses TRBV3-1 with TRBJ2-1; TRBD2 matches at 8 bases. This CDR3 has 15 amino acids. After removal of 3 bases from V and 6 bases from J, the junction contained 7 bases not matched to a gene. Per germline, CDR1 LGHDT and CDR2 YNNKEL (reference sequence). The CDR3 spells CASSQAGTSGNEQFF. CDR3 sequence (DNA): TGTGCCAGCAGCCAGGCCGGGACTAGTGGCAATGAGCAGTTCTTC.

This clonotype was detected a few times. It may be a read error: a sequence one base away is much more abundant. The chain employs TRBV2 and TRBJ1-2, with D hard to call. Trimming left V 4 bases short and J 2 bases short, with 8 bases between. Per the germline V gene, CDR1 is SNHLY and CDR2 is FYNNEI. CDR3 length: 13 amino acids. The CDR3 DNA reads as TGTGCCAGCAGTGTAGTACCCAACTATGGCTACACCTTC. This codes for CASSVVPNYGYTF.